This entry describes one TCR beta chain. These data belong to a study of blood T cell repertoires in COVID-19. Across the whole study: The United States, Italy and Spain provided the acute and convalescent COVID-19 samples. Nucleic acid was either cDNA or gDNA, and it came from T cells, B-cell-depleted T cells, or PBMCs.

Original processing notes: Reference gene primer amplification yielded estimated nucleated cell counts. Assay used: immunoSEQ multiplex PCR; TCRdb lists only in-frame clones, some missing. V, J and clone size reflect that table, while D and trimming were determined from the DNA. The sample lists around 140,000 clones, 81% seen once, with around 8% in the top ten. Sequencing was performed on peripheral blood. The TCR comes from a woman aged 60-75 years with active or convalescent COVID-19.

Here the CDR3 reads CASRGLISYNEQFF. CDR3 sequence (DNA): TGTGCCAGCAGGGGACTAATTTCCTACAATGAGCAGTTCTTC. The V and J genes are TRBV2 and TRBJ2-1; 7 nucleotides align to TRBD2. The trim removed 6 bases at V and 1 base at J, leaving 3 bases unmatched. There are 14 residues in the CDR3. Germline V gives CDR1 SNHLY, CDR2 FYNNEI.